This T cell receptor beta chain was captured by sequencing in a study of blood T cells in healthy people across ages. Whole-study context: For every two T cells, template switching captured about one barcoded beta molecule. General study points: Unsorted PBMC input precluded a conclusive naive versus antigen-experienced comparison.

Together with a sample-barcoded 5' primer, a J-beta primer mix was included in a second PCR lasting about 6 to 12 cycles. One entry per CDR3 protein, called by TCRdb with MiXCR from the 5' RACE reads. Here the sample spans over 1.5 million distinct CDR3 sequences, 49% being singletons. As to this clonotype: Its antigen is undetermined.

At least 7 million PBMCs were isolated per sample. This CDR3 region has 19 residues. With 1 base removed from V and 2 bases from J, the gap between germline ends came to 18 bases. Germline V lookup: CDR1 MNHEY, CDR2 SMNVEV (reference sequence). This clonotype was obtained from a woman in her forties in good health. The chain recombines TRBV27 with TRBJ2-6; D gene unclear. Specimen: blood. The CDR3 sequence is CASSLLGPGLSTGANVLTF. The CDR3 DNA is TGTGCCAGCAGTTTATTAGGTCCGGGTCTAAGTACTGGGGCCAACGTCCTGACTTTC.